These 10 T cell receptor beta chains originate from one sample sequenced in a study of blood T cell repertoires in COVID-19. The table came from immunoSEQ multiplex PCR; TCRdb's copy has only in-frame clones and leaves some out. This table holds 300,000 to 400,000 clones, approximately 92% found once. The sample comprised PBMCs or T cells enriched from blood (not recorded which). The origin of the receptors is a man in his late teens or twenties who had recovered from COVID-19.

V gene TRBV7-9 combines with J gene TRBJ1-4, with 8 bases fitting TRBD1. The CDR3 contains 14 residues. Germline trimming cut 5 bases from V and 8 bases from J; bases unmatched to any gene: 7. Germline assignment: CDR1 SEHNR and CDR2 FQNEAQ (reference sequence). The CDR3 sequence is CASSTGQVLEKLFF. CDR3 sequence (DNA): TGTGCCAGCAGCACGGGACAGGTTCTCGAAAAACTGTTTTTT.

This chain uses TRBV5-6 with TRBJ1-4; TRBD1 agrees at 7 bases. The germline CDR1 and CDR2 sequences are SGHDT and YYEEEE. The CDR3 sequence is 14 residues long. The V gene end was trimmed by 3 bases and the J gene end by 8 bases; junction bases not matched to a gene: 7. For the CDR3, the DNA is TGTGCCAGCAGCTCTCGGTCGACAGGGGAAAAACTGTTTTTT. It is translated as CASSSRSTGEKLFF.

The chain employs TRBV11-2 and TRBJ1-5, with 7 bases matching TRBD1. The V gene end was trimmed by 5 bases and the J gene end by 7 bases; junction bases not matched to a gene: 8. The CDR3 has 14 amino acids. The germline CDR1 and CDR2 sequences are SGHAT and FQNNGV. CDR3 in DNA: TGTGCCAGCAGCACGACAGGGTCGAACCAGCCCCAGCATTTT. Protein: CASSTTGSNQPQHF. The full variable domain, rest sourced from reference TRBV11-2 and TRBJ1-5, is EAGVAQSPRYKIIEKRQSVAFWCNPISGHATLYWYQQILGQGPKLLIQFQNNGVVDDSQLPKDRFSAERLKGVDSTLKIQPAKLEDSAVYLCASSTTGSNQPQHFGDGTRLSIL.

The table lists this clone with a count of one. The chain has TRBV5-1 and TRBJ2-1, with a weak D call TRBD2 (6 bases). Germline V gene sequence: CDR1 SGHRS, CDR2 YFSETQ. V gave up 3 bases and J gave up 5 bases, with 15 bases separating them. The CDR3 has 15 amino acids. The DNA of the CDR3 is TGCGCCAGCAGCTGGACCGCGGGACCTCACAATGAGCAGTTCTTC. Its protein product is CASSWTAGPHNEQFF.

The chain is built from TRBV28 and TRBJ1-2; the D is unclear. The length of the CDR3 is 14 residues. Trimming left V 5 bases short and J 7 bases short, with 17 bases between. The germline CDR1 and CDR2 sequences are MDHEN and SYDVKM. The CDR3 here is CASSLRTDFAGYTF. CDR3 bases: TGTGCCAGCAGTCTAAGGACGGACTTCGCTGGCTACACCTTC.

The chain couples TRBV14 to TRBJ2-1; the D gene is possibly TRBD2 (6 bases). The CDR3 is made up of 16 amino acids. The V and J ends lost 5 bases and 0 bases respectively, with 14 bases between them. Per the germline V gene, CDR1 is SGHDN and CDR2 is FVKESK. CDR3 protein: CASSLNMGGSYNEQFF. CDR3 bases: TGTGCCAGCAGCTTAAACATGGGGGGCTCCTACAATGAGCAGTTCTTC.

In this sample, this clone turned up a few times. The CDR3 nucleotides are TGTGCCAGCAGCCAGAGGGTCGGGGAAACGACCATATATTTT. It yields the protein CASSQRVGETTIYF. The V and J genes are TRBV3-1 (or the pseudogene TRBV3-2) and TRBJ1-3; D gene uncertain. Germline V gives CDR1 LGHDT, CDR2 YNNKEL (reference sequence). Trimming removed 3 bases from V and 10 bases from J, with 16 bases in between. The CDR3 is 14 residues long.

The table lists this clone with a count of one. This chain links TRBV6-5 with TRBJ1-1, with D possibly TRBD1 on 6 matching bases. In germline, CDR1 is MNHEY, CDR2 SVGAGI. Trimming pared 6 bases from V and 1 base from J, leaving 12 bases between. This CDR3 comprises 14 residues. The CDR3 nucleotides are TGTGCCAGCAGCCTAGGGACACGGAACACTGAAGCTTTCTTT. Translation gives CASSLGTRNTEAFF.

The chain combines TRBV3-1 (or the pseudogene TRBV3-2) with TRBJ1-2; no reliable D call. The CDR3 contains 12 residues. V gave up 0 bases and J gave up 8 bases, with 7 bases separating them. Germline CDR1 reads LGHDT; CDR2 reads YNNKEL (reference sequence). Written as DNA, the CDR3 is TGTGCCAGCAGCCAAGAGACCAGGGGCTACACCTTC. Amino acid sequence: CASSQETRGYTF.

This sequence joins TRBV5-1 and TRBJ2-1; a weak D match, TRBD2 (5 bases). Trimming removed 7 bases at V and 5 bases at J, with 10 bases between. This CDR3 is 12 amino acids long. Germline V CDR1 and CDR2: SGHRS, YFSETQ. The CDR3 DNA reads TGCGCCAGCCGAGACGGGGACAATGAGCAGTTCTTC. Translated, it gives CASRDGDNEQFF.